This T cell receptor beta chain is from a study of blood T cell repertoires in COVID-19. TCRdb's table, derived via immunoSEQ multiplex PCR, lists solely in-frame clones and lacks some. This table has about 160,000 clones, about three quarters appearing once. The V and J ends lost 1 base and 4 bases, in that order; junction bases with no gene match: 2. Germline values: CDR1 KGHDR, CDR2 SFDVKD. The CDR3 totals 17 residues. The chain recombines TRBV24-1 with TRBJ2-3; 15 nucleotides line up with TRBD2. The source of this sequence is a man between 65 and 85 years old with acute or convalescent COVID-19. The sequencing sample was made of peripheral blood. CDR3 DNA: TGTGCCACCAGTGATTTAGGGACTAGCGGGAGGTCAGATACGCAGTATTTT. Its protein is CATSDLGTSGRSDTQYF.